The source of this T cell receptor beta chain is a study of B cell selection in AIRE deficiency. Remarks on this clone: Its target is unknown.

Study-wide findings and caveats: Healthy Tconv contained 35% to 45% of shared healthy Treg sequences; only TCRbeta sequenced.

Sorting defined conventional CD4 T cells as CD4+CD127+. CDR1 is MNHNS and CDR2 is SASEGT in the germline V gene. This CDR3 is built from 13 residues. The germline V and J ends were trimmed by 8 bases and 0 bases, with 8 bases remaining between them. In the original processing: Around 9.9x10^4 patient and around 130,000 healthy donor in-frame TCRbeta sequences came from conventional T cells. TCRdb's table, derived via immunoSEQ multiplex PCR, lists solely in-frame clones and lacks some. That table supplies the V and J calls and clone size; D and trimming were determined from the DNA. The table records fewer than 30,000 clones, about 96% of them present only once.

The clonotype comes from a human donor in good health. This chain joins TRBV6-1 and TRBJ2-1; D is unclear. Source material: CD4+CD127+ conventional T cells sorted from PBMCs. The CDR3 loop is CASRLSSYNEQFF. CDR3 sequence (DNA): TGTGCCAGCCGACTGAGCTCCTACAATGAGCAGTTCTTC.